These T cell receptor beta chains were read from a single sample in a study of patients and donors after allogeneic stem cell transplantation. TCRdb re-derived calls from the RT-PCR reads in MiXCR, one entry per CDR3 protein. Altogether over 25,000 distinct CDR3 sequences are present, around 35% being singletons, with the ten largest covering 76%. Specimen: blood, either unsorted or a sorted T cell fraction (not recorded which). The receptors shown here come from a human donor who was either an allogeneic HSCT recipient or a stem cell or donor lymphocyte infusion donor (not recorded which). It is not recorded whose cells these are; they may come from a transplant donor. CDR3s include the opening cysteine and the closing phenylalanine or tryptophan. Fields, in order: V gene, D gene, CDR3 length, clone size, J gene, CDR3 protein, CDR3 DNA. D genes are given only for firm matches. Clone size is stated in some rows and not others, as once, few, many or a class when expanded.

V gene: TRBV12-3/TRBV12-4
D gene: .
CDR3 length: 14
clone size: .
J gene: TRBJ1-1
CDR3 protein: CASSVTTGIEFAFF
CDR3 DNA: TGTGCCAGCAGCGTAACCACAGGGATAGAATTTGCTTTCTTT

V gene: TRBV12-3/TRBV12-4
D gene: .
CDR3 length: 12
clone size: .
J gene: TRBJ2-3
CDR3 protein: CASSLVRDTQYF
CDR3 DNA: TGTGCCAGCAGTTTGGTTAGAGATACGCAGTATTTT

V gene: TRBV7-9
D gene: .
CDR3 length: 15
clone size: .
J gene: TRBJ1-1
CDR3 protein: CASGTSRLPNTEAFF
CDR3 DNA: TGTGCCAGCGGTACTTCAAGACTCCCGAACACTGAAGCTTTCTTT

V gene: TRBV5-1
D gene: .
CDR3 length: 15
clone size: .
J gene: TRBJ1-1
CDR3 protein: CASSLMVPTNTEAFF
CDR3 DNA: TGCGCCAGCAGCTTGATGGTTCCAACGAACACTGAAGCTTTCTTT

V gene: TRBV9
D gene: .
CDR3 length: 17
clone size: few
J gene: TRBJ1-6
CDR3 protein: CASSGGPPSGINSPLHF
CDR3 DNA: TGTGCCAGCAGCGGCGGACCTCCTTCGGGCATTAATTCACCCCTCCACTTT

V gene: TRBV29-1
D gene: .
CDR3 length: 11
clone size: .
J gene: TRBJ2-7
CDR3 protein: CSVAQVHEQYF
CDR3 DNA: TGCAGCGTTGCACAAGTCCACGAGCAGTACTTC

V gene: TRBV29-1
D gene: .
CDR3 length: 13
clone size: few
J gene: TRBJ1-1
CDR3 protein: CSVCEGLTTEAFF
CDR3 DNA: TGCAGCGTCTGCGAGGGGCTGACCACTGAAGCTTTCTTT

V gene: TRBV5-1
D gene: .
CDR3 length: 15
clone size: .
J gene: TRBJ1-1
CDR3 protein: CASSFHQGGRTEAFF
CDR3 DNA: TGCGCCAGCAGCTTCCACCAGGGCGGAAGGACTGAAGCTTTCTTT

V gene: TRBV5-1
D gene: .
CDR3 length: 14
clone size: .
J gene: TRBJ2-2
CDR3 protein: CASSLGLESGELFF
CDR3 DNA: TGCGCCAGCAGCTTGGGACTAGAGTCCGGGGAGCTGTTTTTT

V gene: TRBV20-1
D gene: .
CDR3 length: 15
clone size: .
J gene: TRBJ2-1
CDR3 protein: CSARDYGTPGNEQFF
CDR3 DNA: TGCAGTGCTAGAGATTATGGAACCCCCGGCAATGAGCAGTTCTTC

V gene: TRBV5-6
D gene: TRBD1
CDR3 length: 15
clone size: many
J gene: TRBJ1-5
CDR3 protein: CASSPGQGYNQPQHF
CDR3 DNA: TGTGCCAGCAGCCCGGGACAGGGGTATAATCAGCCCCAGCATTTT

V gene: TRBV7-2
D gene: TRBD1
CDR3 length: 14
clone size: .
J gene: TRBJ1-6
CDR3 protein: CASSLEDRELPLHF
CDR3 DNA: TGTGCCAGCAGCTTAGAGGACAGGGAATTACCCCTCCACTTT

V gene: TRBV4-2
D gene: .
CDR3 length: 20
clone size: few
J gene: TRBJ1-1
CDR3 protein: CASSQVARTGRGGLNTEAFF
CDR3 DNA: TGTGCCAGCAGCCAAGTGGCGAGGACCGGGCGAGGGGGTTTGAACACTGAAGCTTTCTTT

V gene: TRBV15
D gene: .
CDR3 length: 15
clone size: many
J gene: TRBJ1-2
CDR3 protein: CATSRERVGAYGYTF
CDR3 DNA: TGTGCCACCAGCAGAGAGAGGGTGGGCGCCTATGGCTACACCTTC

V gene: TRBV21-1
D gene: .
CDR3 length: 15
clone size: .
J gene: TRBJ1-5
CDR3 protein: CASRSGEMIIEPQHF
CDR3 DNA: TGTGCCAGCAGAAGTGGAGAGATGATCATTGAGCCCCAGCATTTT

V gene: TRBV20-1
D gene: .
CDR3 length: 16
clone size: once
J gene: TRBJ1-3
CDR3 protein: CSARPNGGFSGNTIYF
CDR3 DNA: TGCAGTGCTCGACCTAACGGGGGTTTCTCTGGAAACACCATATATTTT

V gene: TRBV20-1
D gene: .
CDR3 length: 12
clone size: many
J gene: TRBJ1-2
CDR3 protein: CSAREGNYGYTF
CDR3 DNA: TGCAGTGCTAGAGAGGGGAACTATGGCTACACCTTC

V gene: TRBV7-2
D gene: TRBD2
CDR3 length: 15
clone size: few
J gene: TRBJ2-1
CDR3 protein: CASSLAASSYNEQFF
CDR3 DNA: TGTGCCAGCAGCCTAGCGGCAAGCTCCTACAATGAGCAGTTCTTC

V gene: TRBV12-3/TRBV12-4
D gene: TRBD1
CDR3 length: 18
clone size: few
J gene: TRBJ1-5
CDR3 protein: CASTTDRGGWYSNQPQHF
CDR3 DNA: TGTGCCAGCACTACGGACAGGGGTGGTTGGTATAGCAATCAGCCCCAGCATTTT

V gene: TRBV20-1
D gene: .
CDR3 length: 14
clone size: many
J gene: TRBJ2-1
CDR3 protein: CSARDQGYYNEQFF
CDR3 DNA: TGCAGTGCTAGAGATCAGGGCTACTACAATGAGCAGTTCTTC

V gene: TRBV4-3
D gene: .
CDR3 length: 16
clone size: .
J gene: TRBJ2-1
CDR3 protein: CASSQDSGRGWNEQFF
CDR3 DNA: TGCGCCAGCAGCCAAGATAGCGGCAGGGGGTGGAATGAGCAGTTCTTC

V gene: TRBV4-3
D gene: .
CDR3 length: 15
clone size: few
J gene: TRBJ1-3
CDR3 protein: CASSQGRSSGNTIYF
CDR3 DNA: TGCGCCAGCAGCCAAGGAAGGTCCTCTGGAAACACCATATATTTT

V gene: TRBV7-9
D gene: .
CDR3 length: 15
clone size: .
J gene: TRBJ1-2
CDR3 protein: CASSSRQEPNYGYTF
CDR3 DNA: TGTGCCAGCAGCTCTCGGCAGGAACCTAACTATGGCTACACCTTC

V gene: TRBV7-9
D gene: TRBD2
CDR3 length: 13
clone size: few
J gene: TRBJ2-3
CDR3 protein: CASSLAGADTQYF
CDR3 DNA: TGTGCCAGCAGTCTAGCGGGAGCAGATACGCAGTATTTT

V gene: TRBV20-1
D gene: .
CDR3 length: 13
clone size: .
J gene: TRBJ1-2
CDR3 protein: CSARQGTDYGYTF
CDR3 DNA: TGCAGTGCTAGACAGGGAACAGACTATGGCTACACCTTC

V gene: TRBV11-2
D gene: TRBD2
CDR3 length: 18
clone size: .
J gene: TRBJ2-2
CDR3 protein: CASSPRLAGEANTGELFF
CDR3 DNA: TGTGCCAGCAGCCCACGACTAGCGGGGGAAGCGAACACCGGGGAGCTGTTTTTT

V gene: TRBV12-3/TRBV12-4
D gene: .
CDR3 length: 14
clone size: .
J gene: TRBJ1-6
CDR3 protein: CASSQGHHNSPLHF
CDR3 DNA: TGTGCCAGCAGTCAAGGGCACCATAATTCACCCCTCCACTTT

V gene: TRBV12-3/TRBV12-4
D gene: .
CDR3 length: 12
clone size: many
J gene: TRBJ1-1
CDR3 protein: CASSPRYTEAFF
CDR3 DNA: TGTGCCAGCAGTCCCAGATACACTGAAGCTTTCTTT

V gene: TRBV10-3
D gene: .
CDR3 length: 12
clone size: few
J gene: TRBJ2-2
CDR3 protein: CAISVPWGELFF
CDR3 DNA: TGTGCCATCAGTGTACCGTGGGGGGAGCTGTTTTTT

V gene: TRBV27
D gene: .
CDR3 length: 15
clone size: few
J gene: TRBJ1-3
CDR3 protein: CASSLSVAAGNTIYF
CDR3 DNA: TGTGCCAGCAGTTTATCGGTGGCAGCTGGAAACACCATATATTTT

V gene: TRBV12-3/TRBV12-4
D gene: TRBD1
CDR3 length: 15
clone size: few
J gene: TRBJ2-2
CDR3 protein: CASIKQGLTTGELFF
CDR3 DNA: TGTGCCAGCATCAAACAGGGGTTGACTACCGGGGAGCTGTTTTTT

V gene: TRBV12-3/TRBV12-4
D gene: .
CDR3 length: 12
clone size: few
J gene: TRBJ1-5
CDR3 protein: CASSPSEVPQHF
CDR3 DNA: TGTGCCAGCAGTCCGAGTGAGGTCCCGCAGCATTTT